Shown below are 8 T cell receptor beta chains from a single sample sequenced in a study of blood T cell repertoires in COVID-19. TCRdb's table, derived via immunoSEQ multiplex PCR, lists solely in-frame clones and lacks some. The data contain tens of thousands of clones, more than 70% of them singletons. Input material: peripheral blood. Receptors originate from a human donor in a cohort sampled during active COVID-19.

The chain joins TRBV15 to TRBJ2-2, with TRBD2 as a possible D gene (5 bases). The CDR3 spans 20 residues. Deletions cut 0 bases from V and 0 bases from J, with 20 bases between. Germline assignment: CDR1 LNHNV and CDR2 YYDKDF (reference sequence). The CDR3 is CATSREGRWELASNTGELFF. In DNA, the CDR3 is TGTGCCACCAGCAGAGAAGGAAGGTGGGAGCTTGCTTCGAACACCGGGGAGCTGTTTTTT.

The chain recombines TRBV5-1 with TRBJ2-7; D may be TRBD1 (6 bases). V shed 4 bases and J shed 1 base, with 24 bases lying between them. Germline CDR1 is SGHRS and CDR2 is YFSETQ. This CDR3 has 18 residues. The CDR3 DNA follows: TGCGCCAGCAGCCGATCCGGGACATCCAGCAGGACTTCCTACGAGCAGTACTTC. It encodes CASSRSGTSSRTSYEQYF.

The rearrangement uses TRBV27 and TRBJ2-5, with 7 bases fitting TRBD2. Per germline, CDR1 MNHEY and CDR2 SMNVEV (reference sequence). With 5 bases clipped from V and 1 base from J, the junction kept 1 base outside the gene matches. The CDR3 has 13 residues. In nucleotides, the CDR3 is TGTGCCAGCAGTAGCGGGACCCAAGAGACCCAGTACTTC. Its protein is CASSSGTQETQYF.

V is TRBV27 and J is TRBJ2-5; TRBD1 aligns across 11 bases. The V gene's germline CDR1 is MNHEY and CDR2 SMNVEV (reference sequence). After removal of 4 bases from V and 5 bases from J, the junction contained 6 bases not matched to a gene. This CDR3 contains 15 residues. The CDR3 DNA follows: TGTGCCAGCAGTTCCCCGGGACAGGGGGGGGAGACCCAGTACTTC. Translation: CASSSPGQGGETQYF.

This clone was detected only once. V usage is TRBV27 and J usage is TRBJ2-5; 8 bases align to TRBD2. CDR3 length equals 15 residues. Per the germline V gene, CDR1 is MNHEY and CDR2 is SMNVEV (reference sequence). With V trimmed by 0 bases and J by 5 bases, 5 bases remained unmatched. CDR3 bases: TGTGCCAGCAGTTTATCGACTAGCGAGCGGGAGACCCAGTACTTC. Its translation is CASSLSTSERETQYF.

The chain has TRBV28 and TRBJ1-2, with a weak D call TRBD1 (5 bases). Trimming took 8 bases from V and 5 from J, leaving 12 bases between them. This CDR3 comprises 12 residues. Germline CDR1 MDHEN, CDR2 SYDVKM. The DNA for the CDR3 is TGTGCCAGCGAAGGACACAGATATGGCTACACCTTC. Protein product: CASEGHRYGYTF.

The rearrangement uses TRBV3-1 (or the pseudogene TRBV3-2) and TRBJ2-7; possible D gene TRBD2, 6 bases. Trimming stripped 4 bases from V and 0 bases from J, with 10 bases between. The CDR3 contains 14 residues. Germline loops: CDR1 LGHDT, CDR2 YNNKEL (reference sequence). Here the CDR3 reads CASSRQTSSYEQYF. CDR3 sequence (DNA): TGTGCCAGCAGCCGACAGACTAGCTCCTACGAGCAGTACTTC.

The chain employs TRBV5-4 and TRBJ1-1, with TRBD1 identical over 10 bases. Trimming removed 0 bases from V and 5 bases from J; junction bases left unmatched: 4. CDR3 length: 15 residues. Germline assignment: CDR1 SGHNT and CDR2 YYREEE (reference sequence). CDR3 sequence (DNA): TGTGCCAGCAGCTTGGGAGGACAGGGGGGGACTGAAGCTTTCTTT. Its protein product is CASSLGGQGGTEAFF.